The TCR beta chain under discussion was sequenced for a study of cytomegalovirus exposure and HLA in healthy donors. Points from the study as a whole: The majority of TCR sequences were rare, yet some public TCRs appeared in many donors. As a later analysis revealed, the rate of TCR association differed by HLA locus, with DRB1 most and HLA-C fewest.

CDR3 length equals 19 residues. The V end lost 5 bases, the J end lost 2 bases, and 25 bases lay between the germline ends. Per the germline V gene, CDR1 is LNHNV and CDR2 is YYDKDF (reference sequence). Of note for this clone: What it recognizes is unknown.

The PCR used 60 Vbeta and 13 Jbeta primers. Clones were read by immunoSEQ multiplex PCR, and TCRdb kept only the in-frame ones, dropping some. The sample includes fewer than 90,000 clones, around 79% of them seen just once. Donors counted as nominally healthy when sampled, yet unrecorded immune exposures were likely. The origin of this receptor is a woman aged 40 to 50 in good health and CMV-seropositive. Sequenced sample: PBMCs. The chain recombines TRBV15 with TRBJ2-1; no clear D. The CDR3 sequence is CATSGNRKSPLVAYNEQFF. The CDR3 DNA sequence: TGTGCCACCAGCGGAAACCGGAAAAGTCCCCTAGTTGCCTACAATGAGCAGTTCTTC.